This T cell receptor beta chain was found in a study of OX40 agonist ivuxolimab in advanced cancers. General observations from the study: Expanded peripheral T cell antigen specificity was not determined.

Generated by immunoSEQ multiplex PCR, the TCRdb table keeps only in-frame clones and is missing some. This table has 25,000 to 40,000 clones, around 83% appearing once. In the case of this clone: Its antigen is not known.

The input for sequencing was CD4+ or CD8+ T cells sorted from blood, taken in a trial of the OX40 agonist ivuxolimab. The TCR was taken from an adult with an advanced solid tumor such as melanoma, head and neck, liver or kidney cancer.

The CDR3 here is CASSGGGRSYGYTF. The CDR3 DNA reads as TGTGCCAGCAGCGGCGGGGGGCGAAGCTATGGCTACACCTTC. The rearrangement links TRBV9 to TRBJ1-2; maybe TRBD1 (6 bases). Germline V gene lookup returns CDR1 SGDLS and CDR2 YYNGEE. The CDR3 is made up of 14 amino acids. Trimming removed 3 bases from V and 4 bases from J, with 13 bases in between.